This entry lists 21 T cell receptor beta chains sequenced from one sample in a study of T-cell reconstitution after alpha-beta-depleted transplantation in children. Preparing the TCRbeta library involved the use of unique molecular identifiers. MiXCR, applied by TCRdb to the PCR reads, yields one record per CDR3 protein. The table records 400,000 to 450,000 distinct CDR3 sequences, 43% of them present only once. Sequenced here: PBMCs, sampled before TCRalphabeta/CD19-depleted stem cell transplant. All receptors derive from a girl under 10 years old with aplastic anemia, due to receive a stem cell transplant.

The V call is TRBV4-1, the J call TRBJ2-1, with TRBD2 matching over 7 bases. Germline CDR1 reads MGHRA; CDR2 reads YSYEKL. The CDR3 totals 16 residues. The V segment lost 0 bases and the J segment 4 bases; nucleotides outside the gene matches: 6. This chain's CDR3 is CASSQDASGFYNEQFF. CDR3 nucleotides: TGCGCCAGCAGCCAAGATGCTAGCGGATTTTACAATGAGCAGTTCTTC.

This clonotype rates as medium-sized. The rearrangement links TRBV15 to TRBJ2-7, with 9 bases that match TRBD2. V gave up 8 bases and J gave up 0 bases; unmatched junction bases: 5. The CDR3 contains 14 residues. In germline, CDR1 is LNHNV, CDR2 YYDKDF (reference sequence). CDR3 loop: CATASGESSYEQYF. The CDR3 nucleotides read TGTGCCACCGCTAGCGGGGAGAGCTCCTACGAGCAGTACTTC.

This clonotype appeared many times. This rearrangement joins TRBV5-1 to TRBJ2-1; the match to TRBD2 covers 11 bases. Trimming removed 5 bases from V and 7 bases from J; junction bases left unmatched: 11. In germline, CDR1 is SGHRS, CDR2 YFSETQ. The CDR3 has 16 amino acids. CDR3 DNA sequence: TGCGCCAGCAGACACAATAGCGGGAGGGCCTCTAATGAGCAGTTCTTC. Translating it yields CASRHNSGRASNEQFF.

The chain employs TRBV5-4 and TRBJ2-3; TRBD2 agrees at 10 bases. Trimming cost V 4 bases and J 2 bases; bases outside gene matches: 10. CDR3 length: 17 residues. Germline CDR1 reads SGHNT; CDR2 reads YYREEE (reference sequence). Here the CDR3 DNA reads TGTGCCAGCAGCGTTAGTCCTAGCGGGGGTCACACAGATACGCAGTATTTT. It yields the protein CASSVSPSGGHTDTQYF.

The chain employs TRBV28 and TRBJ2-7; the match to TRBD1 covers 9 bases. After removal of 4 bases from V and 5 bases from J, the junction contained 9 bases not matched to a gene. CDR3 length: 15 amino acids. The germline V gene has CDR1 MDHEN and CDR2 SYDVKM. The CDR3 here is CASSSPGTGYHEQYF. CDR3 DNA sequence: TGTGCCAGCAGTTCCCCCGGGACAGGGTATCACGAGCAGTACTTC.

This clonotype was picked up a small number of times. This chain links TRBV12-3 or TRBV12-4 with TRBJ2-5; 9 bases map to TRBD1. Germline trimming cut 4 bases from V and 3 bases from J; bases unmatched to any gene: 15. The CDR3 has 18 amino acids. This CDR3 reads CASSSYRGQRSGEETQYF. In nucleotides, the CDR3 is TGTGCCAGCAGTTCCTACAGGGGGCAGAGGAGTGGGGAAGAGACCCAGTACTTC.

This chain uses TRBV18 with TRBJ2-5; D ambiguous. The germline V and J ends were trimmed by 0 bases and 6 bases, with 8 bases remaining between them. This CDR3 is built from 13 residues. Germline CDR1 and CDR2: KGHSH and LQKENI. The CDR3 nucleotides read TGTGCCAGCTCACCACCGGCAGAAAAGACCCAGTACTTC. Its translation is CASSPPAEKTQYF.

The genes are TRBV20-1 and TRBJ2-1, with 8 positions matching TRBD2. Germline assignment: CDR1 DFQATT and CDR2 SNEGSKA (reference sequence). CDR3 length equals 16 residues. The V segment lost 2 bases and the J segment 0 bases; nucleotides outside the gene matches: 6. The CDR3 loop reads CSARLLAASSYNEQFF. For the CDR3, the DNA is TGCAGTGCTAGACTACTAGCGGCTAGCTCCTACAATGAGCAGTTCTTC.

CDR3 coding DNA: TGCGCCAGCAGCCCCCAGGGACTAGCTAGGATCCAAGAGACCCAGTACTTC. As protein: CASSPQGLARIQETQYF. The chain has TRBV4-1 and TRBJ2-5; 9 bases map to TRBD2. With V trimmed by 4 bases and J by 1 base, 10 bases remained unmatched. This CDR3 contains 17 residues. Germline assignment: CDR1 MGHRA and CDR2 YSYEKL.

Remarks on this clonotype: This clone may be a read error of a much larger clone one base away. The chain combines TRBV18 with TRBJ2-7; 7 bases agree with TRBD1. This CDR3 spans 16 amino acids. Germline lookup yields CDR1 KGHSH and CDR2 LQKENI. Trimming removed 4 bases from V and 3 bases from J; junction bases left unmatched: 12. For the CDR3, the DNA is TGTGCCAGCTCACTCGGCAGACAGGGCAGCTGCTACGAGCAGTACTTC. Translation gives CASSLGRQGSCYEQYF.

This clonotype was counted a few times. The chain couples TRBV10-3 to TRBJ2-1, with 9 bases fitting TRBD1. Germline assignment: CDR1 ENHRY and CDR2 SYGVKD. V trimming: 4 bases; J trimming: 0 bases; junction bases outside the gene matches: 10. The CDR3 totals 18 residues. This CDR3 is CAISGTGVLSSSYNEQFF. Here the CDR3 DNA reads TGTGCCATCAGTGGGACAGGGGTTTTATCTTCCTCCTACAATGAGCAGTTCTTC.

This clonotype was counted only a few times. V and J are TRBV18 and TRBJ2-3; no clear D. This CDR3 spans 13 amino acids. V lost 0 bases, J lost 2 bases, and 3 bases lay in between. Germline V gene sequence: CDR1 KGHSH, CDR2 LQKENI. CDR3 region: CASSPPTTDTQYF. In DNA, the CDR3 is TGTGCCAGCTCACCACCGACCACAGATACGCAGTATTTT.

The chain employs TRBV7-9 and TRBJ2-1; no firm D call. V was cut by 7 bases and J by 10 bases, with 11 bases left in between. Germline CDR1 and CDR2: SEHNR and FQNEAQ (reference sequence). The CDR3 is 11 amino acids. The CDR3 region is CASTDEVEQFF. For the CDR3, the DNA is TGTGCCAGCACCGACGAAGTGGAGCAGTTCTTC.

This sequence joins TRBV29-1 and TRBJ2-5; D is uncertain. Germline V gene sequence: CDR1 SQVTM, CDR2 ANQGSEA. There are 15 residues in the CDR3. The V and J ends lost 1 base and 7 bases respectively, with 19 bases between them. The CDR3 coding sequence is TGCAGCGTTGAAGGGACGCAGAGAAAGAGTAGGACCCAGTACTTC. Amino acids: CSVEGTQRKSRTQYF.

The rearrangement joins TRBV6-2 or TRBV6-3 to TRBJ2-1, with D maybe TRBD2 (6 bases). The CDR3 covers 15 residues. Germline values: CDR1 MNHEY, CDR2 SVGEGT. V was clipped by 6 bases and J by 5 bases, with 17 bases between them. The CDR3 nucleotides are TGTGCCAGCAGATGGGGCGGGAACAGAGACAATGAGCAGTTCTTC. Translated: CASRWGGNRDNEQFF.

The chain links TRBV12-3 or TRBV12-4 to TRBJ2-3; 9 nucleotides agree with TRBD2. CDR3 length: 16 amino acids. Trimming at V came to 3 bases and at J to 3 bases, leaving 7 bases not matched to a gene. The DNA of the CDR3 is TGTGCCAGCAGTTTGGGGCTAGCGGGGCAGACAGATACGCAGTATTTT. It encodes CASSLGLAGQTDTQYF.

This clonotype was detected a few times. The rearrangement uses TRBV20-1 and TRBJ2-7, with 8 positions matching TRBD2. With 5 bases clipped from V and 2 bases from J, the junction kept 5 bases outside the gene matches. Germline CDR1 reads DFQATT; CDR2 reads SNEGSKA (reference sequence). The CDR3 is made up of 13 amino acids. Here the CDR3 reads CSAATSGTYEQYF. CDR3 nucleotide sequence: TGCAGTGCTGCCACTAGCGGTACCTACGAGCAGTACTTC.

The genes are TRBV20-1 and TRBJ2-7; D gene ambiguous. V was clipped by 1 base and J by 3 bases, with 19 bases between them. Germline V gene lookup returns CDR1 DFQATT and CDR2 SNEGSKA (reference sequence). The CDR3 covers 16 residues. The CDR3 DNA reads TGCAGTGCTAGAGCCGATACTGGGGTTAGCCTCTACGAGCAGTACTTC. Amino acids: CSARADTGVSLYEQYF.

This clonotype was recorded a few times. The V call is TRBV11-2, the J call TRBJ2-3, with D possibly being TRBD2 (5 bases). The CDR3 is made up of 15 amino acids. CDR1 and CDR2 from the germline V gene are SGHAT and FQNNGV. With 7 bases removed from V and 0 bases from J, the gap between germline ends came to 14 bases. CDR3 protein: CASTPERTSTDTQYF. CDR3 DNA: TGTGCCAGCACCCCCGAACGGACTAGCACAGATACGCAGTATTTT.

This clonotype was seen at least ten times. CDR3 sequence (DNA): TGTGCCAGCAGCTTAGCGGCTAGCGGGGATACCTACAATGAGCAGTTCTTC. It encodes CASSLAASGDTYNEQFF. The J gene is TRBJ2-1, the V gene TRBV7-2, with 9 nucleotides matching TRBD2. CDR3 length: 17 residues. Germline lookup yields CDR1 SGHTA and CDR2 FQGNSA. V lost 0 bases and J lost 2; bases outside the gene matches: 5.

This clonotype appeared once. The junction differs from germline at one of its ends, possibly a read error. The gene calls are TRBV5-1 and TRBJ2-1; D is perhaps TRBD1 (5 bases). The CDR3 consists of 16 residues. CDR1 is SGHRS and CDR2 is YFSETQ in the germline V gene. CDR3 amino acids: CASSLEGASSYNEQSF. CDR3 sequence (DNA): TGCGCCAGCAGCTTGGAAGGGGCGAGCTCCTACAATGAGCAGTCCTTC.